The 10 T cell receptor beta chains in this list originate from one sample, sequenced in a study of blood T cell repertoires in COVID-19. Repertoires were generated with immunoSEQ multiplex PCR, while TCRdb's copy carries only in-frame clones and drops some. The sample lists approximately 72,000 clones, around 83% occurring once. Sequencing used peripheral blood. These TCRs come from a woman of 80 years or more with active or convalescent COVID-19.

This clone appeared once. V usage is TRBV6-1 and J usage is TRBJ2-7, with a possible D match to TRBD2 (5 bases). The V and J ends lost 0 bases and 7 bases respectively, with 10 bases between them. This CDR3 spans 13 amino acids. CDR1 is MNHNS, CDR2 SASEGT, per germline. The CDR3 reads CASSEALRGEQYF. The CDR3 nucleotides read TGTGCCAGCAGTGAAGCGCTTCGGGGAGAGCAGTACTTC.

The gene calls are TRBV4-3 and TRBJ2-6; 8 bases map to TRBD1. Germline V lookup: CDR1 LGHNA, CDR2 YSLEER. After removal of 2 bases from V and 4 bases from J, the junction contained 1 base not matched to a gene. CDR3 size: 15 residues. CDR3 sequence (DNA): TGCGCCAGCAGCCAAAACAGGGGGGGGGCCAACGTCCTGACTTTC. Protein sequence: CASSQNRGGANVLTF.

This clone is a singleton in its sample. The gene calls are TRBV28 and TRBJ1-1, with D perhaps TRBD1 (5 bases). CDR3 length equals 15 residues. Germline values: CDR1 MDHEN, CDR2 SYDVKM. Trimming cost V 2 bases and J 1 base, with 11 bases left between them. Written as DNA, the CDR3 is TGTGCCAGCAGTTTAGTTGTCAGGGCGAACACTGAAGCTTTCTTT. This sequence encodes CASSLVVRANTEAFF.

The chain joins TRBV7-6 to TRBJ2-7, with 11 bases matching TRBD2. After removal of 4 bases from V and 3 bases from J, the junction contained 5 bases not matched to a gene. CDR3 length equals 15 residues. CDR1 and CDR2 (germline): SGHVS, FNYEAQ. The CDR3 region has the DNA TGTGCCAGCAGCTCCCTAGCGGGGGGAAACTACGAGCAGTACTTC. Its translation is CASSSLAGGNYEQYF. The variable domain in full, completed from reference TRBV7-6 and TRBJ2-7, reads GAGVSQSPRYKVTKRGQDVALRCDPISGHVSLYWYRQALGQGPEFLTYFNYEAQQDKSGLPNDRFSAERPEGSISTLTIQRTEQRDSAMYRCASSSLAGGNYEQYFGPGTRLTVT.

The genes are TRBV6-6 and TRBJ2-1, with D tentatively TRBD2 (5 bases). The CDR3 spans 13 residues. Trimming took 5 bases from V and 6 from J, leaving 11 bases between them. Germline CDR1 is MNHNY and CDR2 is SVGAGI (reference sequence). CDR3 region: CASSPGLINEQFF. The CDR3 DNA is TGTGCCAGCAGTCCCGGACTTATCAATGAGCAGTTCTTC.

This clone showed up just once. This chain joins TRBV3-1 (or the pseudogene TRBV3-2) and TRBJ2-7, with D maybe TRBD1 (6 bases). The CDR3 runs 13 residues. The germline V gene has CDR1 LGHDT and CDR2 YNNKEL (reference sequence). V gave up 1 base and J gave up 3 bases, with 7 bases separating them. The chain's CDR3 is CASSQGTDYEQYF. CDR3 DNA: TGTGCCAGCAGCCAAGGGACAGACTACGAGCAGTACTTC.

The J gene is TRBJ1-2, the V gene TRBV6-2 or TRBV6-3; TRBD1 agrees at 7 bases. CDR3 size: 15 residues. Trimming removed 5 bases from V and 3 bases from J; junction bases left unmatched: 9. The V gene's germline CDR1 is MNHEY and CDR2 SVGEGT. The CDR3 nucleotides read TGTGCCAGCAGTCGTACAACAGGGGAGGACTATGGCTACACCTTC. It yields the protein CASSRTTGEDYGYTF.

This chain links TRBV29-1 with TRBJ1-1; D may be TRBD1 (5 bases). Looked up from germline, CDR1 is SQVTM and CDR2 is ANQGSEA. This CDR3 contains 12 residues. V lost 7 bases and J lost 1, with 10 bases in between. For the CDR3, the DNA is TGCAGCGCTGACAGAGGGAACACTGAAGCTTTCTTT. This encodes CSADRGNTEAFF.

This chain links TRBV5-6 with TRBJ2-3; 7 bases line up with TRBD1. Germline trimming cut 6 bases from V and 7 bases from J; bases unmatched to any gene: 14. Germline CDR1 is SGHDT and CDR2 is YYEEEE. The CDR3 spans 15 residues. CDR3 DNA sequence: TGTGCCAGCAATGAAGGACAGGTGATTAAGAATACGCAGTATTTT. Translation: CASNEGQVIKNTQYF. The full variable domain, rest sourced from reference TRBV5-6 and TRBJ2-3, is DAGVTQSPTHLIKTRGQQVTLRCSPKSGHDTVSWYQQALGQGPQFIFQYYEEEERQRGNFPDRFSGHQFPNYSSELNVNALLLGDSALYLCASNEGQVIKNTQYFGPGTRLTVL.

The chain employs TRBV6-5 and TRBJ1-2; D gene unclear. Per germline, CDR1 MNHEY and CDR2 SVGAGI. V shed 0 bases and J shed 8 bases, with 10 bases lying between them. There are 13 residues in the CDR3. CDR3 in DNA: TGTGCCAGCAGTTACTCGGCCGGGAACGGCTACACCTTC. Protein product: CASSYSAGNGYTF.